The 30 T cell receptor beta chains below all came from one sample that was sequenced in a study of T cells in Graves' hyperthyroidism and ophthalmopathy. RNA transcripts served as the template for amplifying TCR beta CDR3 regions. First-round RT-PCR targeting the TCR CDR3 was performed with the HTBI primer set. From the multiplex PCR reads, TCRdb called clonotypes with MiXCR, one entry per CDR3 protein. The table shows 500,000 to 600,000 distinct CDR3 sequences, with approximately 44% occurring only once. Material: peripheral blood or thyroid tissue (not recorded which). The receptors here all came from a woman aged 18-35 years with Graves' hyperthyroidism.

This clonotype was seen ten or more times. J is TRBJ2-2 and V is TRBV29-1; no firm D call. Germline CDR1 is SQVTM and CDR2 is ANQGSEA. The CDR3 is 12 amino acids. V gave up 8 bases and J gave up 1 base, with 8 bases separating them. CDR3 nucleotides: TGCAGCTTCGACAAGAACACCGGGGAGCTGTTTTTT. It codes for CSFDKNTGELFF.

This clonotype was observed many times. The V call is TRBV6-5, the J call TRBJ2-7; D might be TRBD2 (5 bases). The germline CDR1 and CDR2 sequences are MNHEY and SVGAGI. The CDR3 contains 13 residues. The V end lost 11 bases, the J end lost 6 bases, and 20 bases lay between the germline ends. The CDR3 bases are TGTGCCGACCAAACGCATGGGAGCGTCGAGCAGTACTTC. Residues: CADQTHGSVEQYF.

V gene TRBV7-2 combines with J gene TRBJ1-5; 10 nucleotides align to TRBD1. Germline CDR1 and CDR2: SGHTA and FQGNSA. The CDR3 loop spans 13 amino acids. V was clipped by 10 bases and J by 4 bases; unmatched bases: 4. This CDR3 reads CATADRGNQPQHF. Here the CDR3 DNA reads TGTGCCACCGCGGACAGGGGGAATCAGCCCCAGCATTTT.

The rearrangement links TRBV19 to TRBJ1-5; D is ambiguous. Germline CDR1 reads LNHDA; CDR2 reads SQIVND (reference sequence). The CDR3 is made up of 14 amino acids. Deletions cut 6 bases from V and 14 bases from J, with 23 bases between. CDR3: CASRTQRESSYEHF. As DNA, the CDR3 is TGTGCCAGTAGGACCCAGCGGGAGTCGTCCTACGAGCATTTT.

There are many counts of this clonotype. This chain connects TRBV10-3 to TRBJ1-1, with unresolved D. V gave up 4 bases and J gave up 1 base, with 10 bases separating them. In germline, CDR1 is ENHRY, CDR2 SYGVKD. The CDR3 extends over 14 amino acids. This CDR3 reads CAISGTGGNTEAFF. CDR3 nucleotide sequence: TGTGCCATCAGTGGTACGGGCGGGAACACTGAAGCTTTCTTT.

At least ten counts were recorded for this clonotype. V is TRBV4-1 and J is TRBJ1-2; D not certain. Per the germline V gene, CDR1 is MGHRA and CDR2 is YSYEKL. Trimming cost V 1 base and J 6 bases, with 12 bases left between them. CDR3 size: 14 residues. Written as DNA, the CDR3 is TGCGCCAGCAGCCAAGTTGTGCAAACAGATGGCTACACCTTC. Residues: CASSQVVQTDGYTF.

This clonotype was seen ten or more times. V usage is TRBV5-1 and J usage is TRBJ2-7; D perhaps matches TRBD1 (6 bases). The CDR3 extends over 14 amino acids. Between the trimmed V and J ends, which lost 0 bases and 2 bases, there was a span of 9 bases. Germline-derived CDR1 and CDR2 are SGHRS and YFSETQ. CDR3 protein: CASSLEGHPYEQYF. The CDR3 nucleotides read TGCGCCAGCAGCTTGGAGGGACACCCCTACGAGCAGTACTTC.

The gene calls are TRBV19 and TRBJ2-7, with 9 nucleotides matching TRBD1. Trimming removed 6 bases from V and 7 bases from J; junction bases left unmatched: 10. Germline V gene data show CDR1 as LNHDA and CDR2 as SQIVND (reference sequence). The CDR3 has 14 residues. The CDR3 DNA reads TGTGCCAGTAGCCCGGGACAGGGTCTAAGGGAGCAGTACTTC. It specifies CASSPGQGLREQYF. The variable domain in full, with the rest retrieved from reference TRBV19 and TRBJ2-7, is DGGITQSPKYLFRKEGQNVTLSCEQNLNHDAMYWYRQDPGQGLRLIYYSQIVNDFQKGDIAEGYSVSREKKESFPLTVTSAQKNPTAFYLCASSPGQGLREQYFGPGTRLTVT.

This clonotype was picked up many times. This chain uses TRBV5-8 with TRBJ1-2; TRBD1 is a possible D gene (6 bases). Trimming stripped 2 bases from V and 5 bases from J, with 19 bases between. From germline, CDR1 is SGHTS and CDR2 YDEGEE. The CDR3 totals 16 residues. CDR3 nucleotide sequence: TGTGCCAGCAGCTTTATGCTGGACAGCTCCTTTTATGGCTACACCTTC. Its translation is CASSFMLDSSFYGYTF.

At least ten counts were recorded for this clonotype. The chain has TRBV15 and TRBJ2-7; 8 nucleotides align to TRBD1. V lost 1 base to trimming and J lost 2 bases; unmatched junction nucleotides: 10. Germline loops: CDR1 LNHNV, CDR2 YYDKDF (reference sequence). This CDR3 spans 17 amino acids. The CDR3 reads CATSRGRDRSTTYEQYF. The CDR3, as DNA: TGTGCCACCAGCAGAGGCAGGGACAGGTCAACTACCTACGAGCAGTACTTC.

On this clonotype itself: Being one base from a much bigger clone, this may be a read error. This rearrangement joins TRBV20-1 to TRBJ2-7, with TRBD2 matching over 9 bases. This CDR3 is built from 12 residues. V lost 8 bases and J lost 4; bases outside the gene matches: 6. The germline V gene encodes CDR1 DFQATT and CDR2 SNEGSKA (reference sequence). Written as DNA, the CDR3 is TGCAGTACCCCGACTAGCGGATACGAGCAGTACTTC. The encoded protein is CSTPTSGYEQYF.

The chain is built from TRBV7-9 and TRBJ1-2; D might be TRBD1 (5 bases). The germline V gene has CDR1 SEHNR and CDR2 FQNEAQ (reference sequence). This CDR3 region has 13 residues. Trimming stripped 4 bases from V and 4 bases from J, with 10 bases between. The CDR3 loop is CASSSFGTYGYTF. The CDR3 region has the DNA TGTGCCAGCAGCTCCTTCGGGACCTATGGCTACACCTTC.

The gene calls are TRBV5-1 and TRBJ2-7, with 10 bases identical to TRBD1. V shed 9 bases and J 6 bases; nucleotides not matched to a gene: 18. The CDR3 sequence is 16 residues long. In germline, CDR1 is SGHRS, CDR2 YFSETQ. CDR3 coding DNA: TGCGCCACCAAACACCGAACGGGACAGGGGCGCGGCGAGCAGTACTTC. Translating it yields CATKHRTGQGRGEQYF.

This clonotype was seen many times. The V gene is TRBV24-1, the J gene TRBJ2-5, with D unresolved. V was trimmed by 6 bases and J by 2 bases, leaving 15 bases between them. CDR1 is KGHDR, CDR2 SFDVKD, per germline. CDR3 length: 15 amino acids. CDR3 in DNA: TGTGCCACCAGTACCTCGTTGGGATTACAAGAGACCCAGTACTTC. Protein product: CATSTSLGLQETQYF.

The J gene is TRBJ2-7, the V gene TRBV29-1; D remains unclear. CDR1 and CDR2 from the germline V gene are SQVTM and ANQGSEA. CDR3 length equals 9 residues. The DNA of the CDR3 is TGCAGTGGGCGGAACGAGCAGTACTTC. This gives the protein CSGRNEQYF.

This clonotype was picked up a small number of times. CDR3 nucleotide sequence: TGCAGCGTGGCCGGGACAGCAAACACTGAAGCTTTCTTT. Its translation: CSVAGTANTEAFF. The chain combines TRBV29-1 with TRBJ1-1; 7 nucleotides agree with TRBD1. J lost 2 bases, V lost 6 bases, and 6 bases had no gene match. The CDR3 covers 13 residues. Germline V gene sequence: CDR1 SQVTM, CDR2 ANQGSEA.

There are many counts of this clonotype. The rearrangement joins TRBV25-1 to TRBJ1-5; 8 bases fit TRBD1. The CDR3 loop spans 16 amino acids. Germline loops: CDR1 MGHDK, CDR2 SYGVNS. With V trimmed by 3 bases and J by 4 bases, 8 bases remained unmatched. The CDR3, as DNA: TGTGCCAGCAGTGACCGGACAGGGACCGGGAATCAGCCCCAGCATTTT. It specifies CASSDRTGTGNQPQHF. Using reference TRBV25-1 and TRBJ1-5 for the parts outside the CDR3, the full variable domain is EADIYQTPRYLVIGTGKKITLECSQTMGHDKMYWYQQDPGMELHLIHYSYGVNSTEKGDLSSESTVSRIRTEHFPLTLESARPSHTSQYLCASSDRTGTGNQPQHFGDGTRLSIL.

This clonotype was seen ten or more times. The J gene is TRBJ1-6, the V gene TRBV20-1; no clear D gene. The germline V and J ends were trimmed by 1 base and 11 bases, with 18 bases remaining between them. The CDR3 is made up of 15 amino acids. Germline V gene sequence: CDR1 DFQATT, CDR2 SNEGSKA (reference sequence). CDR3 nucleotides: TGCAGTGCTAGAGGGTCCCCCGCAAAGGGTCCACCCCTCCACTTT. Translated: CSARGSPAKGPPLHF.

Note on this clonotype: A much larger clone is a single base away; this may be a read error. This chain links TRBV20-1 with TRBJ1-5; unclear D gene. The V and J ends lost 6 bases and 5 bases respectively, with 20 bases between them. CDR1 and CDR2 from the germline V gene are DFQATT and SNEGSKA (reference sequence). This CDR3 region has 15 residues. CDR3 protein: CSANEGGAAYQPQHF. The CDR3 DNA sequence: TGCAGTGCCAATGAGGGAGGAGCAGCCTATCAGCCCCAGCATTTT.

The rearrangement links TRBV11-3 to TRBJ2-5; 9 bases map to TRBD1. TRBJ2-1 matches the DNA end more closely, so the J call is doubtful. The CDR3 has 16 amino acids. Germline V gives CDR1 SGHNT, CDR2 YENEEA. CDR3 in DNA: TGTGCCAGCAGCGCCCGACAGGGGGGGATAGGAAATGAGCAGTTCTTC. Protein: CASSARQGGIGNEQFF.

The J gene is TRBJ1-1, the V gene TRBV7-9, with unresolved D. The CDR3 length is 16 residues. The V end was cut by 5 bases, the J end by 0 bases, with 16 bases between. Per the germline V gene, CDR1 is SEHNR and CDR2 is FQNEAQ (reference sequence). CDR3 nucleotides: TGTGCCAGCAGCGACTCCAAGGCGGCCATGAACACTGAAGCTTTCTTT. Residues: CASSDSKAAMNTEAFF.

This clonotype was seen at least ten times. CDR3 bases: TGTGCCACCAGCAGGAGAGCAGGGGGATTTTACGAGCAGTACTTC. This sequence encodes CATSRRAGGFYEQYF. This chain uses TRBV15 with TRBJ2-7; 7 bases are shared with TRBD1. The V and J ends lost 3 bases and 4 bases, in that order; junction bases with no gene match: 9. This CDR3 comprises 15 residues. The germline CDR1 and CDR2 sequences are LNHNV and YYDKDF (reference sequence).

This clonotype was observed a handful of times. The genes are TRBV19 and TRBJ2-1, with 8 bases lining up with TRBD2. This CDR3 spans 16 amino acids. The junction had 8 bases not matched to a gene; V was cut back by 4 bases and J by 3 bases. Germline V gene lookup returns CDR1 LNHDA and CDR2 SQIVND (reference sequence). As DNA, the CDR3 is TGTGCCAGTAGTACCTCTACTAGCGGTGTCTACAATGAGCAGTTCTTC. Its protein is CASSTSTSGVYNEQFF.

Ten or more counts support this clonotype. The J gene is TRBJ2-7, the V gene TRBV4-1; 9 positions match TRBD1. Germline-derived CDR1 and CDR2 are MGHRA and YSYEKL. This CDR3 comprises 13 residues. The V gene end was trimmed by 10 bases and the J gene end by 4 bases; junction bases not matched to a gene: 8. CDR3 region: CATSMGQGYEQYF. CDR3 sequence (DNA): TGCGCCACCTCGATGGGACAGGGTTACGAGCAGTACTTC.

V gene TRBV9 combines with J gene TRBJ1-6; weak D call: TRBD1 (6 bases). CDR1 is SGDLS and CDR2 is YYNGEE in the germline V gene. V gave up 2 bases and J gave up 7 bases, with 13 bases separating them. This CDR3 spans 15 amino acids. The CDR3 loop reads CASSVLQGRNSPLHF. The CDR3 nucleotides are TGTGCCAGCAGCGTCCTACAGGGCAGGAATTCACCCCTCCACTTT.

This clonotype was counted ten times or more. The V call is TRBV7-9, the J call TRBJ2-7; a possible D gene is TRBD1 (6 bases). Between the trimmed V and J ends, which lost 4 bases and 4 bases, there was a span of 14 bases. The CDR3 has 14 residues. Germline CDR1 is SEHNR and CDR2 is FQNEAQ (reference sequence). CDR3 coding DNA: TGTGCCAGCAGCTCTGACAGGTTTACTTACGAGCAGTACTTC. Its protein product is CASSSDRFTYEQYF.

The CDR3 DNA sequence: TGCGCCAGCAGCCAAGATAGGGACGTGAACACTGAAGCTTTCTTT. Its translation is CASSQDRDVNTEAFF. V is TRBV4-3 and J is TRBJ1-1; a weak D match, TRBD1 (5 bases). Per germline, CDR1 LGHNA and CDR2 YSLEER. With 0 bases removed from V and 0 bases from J, the gap between germline ends came to 8 bases. The CDR3 spans 15 residues.

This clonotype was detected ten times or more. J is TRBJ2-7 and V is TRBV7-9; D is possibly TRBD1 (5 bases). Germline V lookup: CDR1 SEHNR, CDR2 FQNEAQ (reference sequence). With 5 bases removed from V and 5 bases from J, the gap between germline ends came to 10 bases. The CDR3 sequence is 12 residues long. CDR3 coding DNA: TGTGCCAGCAGCCCTAGACAGCACGAGCAGTACTTC. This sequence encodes CASSPRQHEQYF.

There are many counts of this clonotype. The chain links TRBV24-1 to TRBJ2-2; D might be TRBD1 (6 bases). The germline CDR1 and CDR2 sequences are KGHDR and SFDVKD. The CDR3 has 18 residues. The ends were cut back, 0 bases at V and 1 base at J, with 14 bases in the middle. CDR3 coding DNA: TGTGCCACCAGTGATTTGTATTCGGACAGCATGAACACCGGGGAGCTGTTTTTT. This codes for CATSDLYSDSMNTGELFF.

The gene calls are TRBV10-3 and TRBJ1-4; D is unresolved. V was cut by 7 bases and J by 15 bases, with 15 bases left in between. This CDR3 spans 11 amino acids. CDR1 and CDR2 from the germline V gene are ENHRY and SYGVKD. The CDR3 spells CAIKDLKEVFF. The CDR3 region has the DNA TGTGCCATCAAAGACTTGAAAGAGGTGTTTTTT.